The source of this T cell receptor beta chain is a study of neurological immune-mediated disorders. As to time point: longitudinal time-point 3. TCRdb analysed the 5' RACE reads with MiXCR anew, one entry per CDR3 protein. The table includes about 45,000 distinct CDR3 sequences, approximately 15% detected once. The germline V and J ends were trimmed by 3 bases and 8 bases, with 14 bases remaining between them. Germline-derived CDR1 and CDR2 are MNHEY and SMNVEV (reference sequence). The CDR3 is 14 residues long. This clonotype occurred many times. The source material was PBMCs. This clonotype was sampled from a man younger than 45 in good health. This rearrangement joins TRBV27 to TRBJ2-4; D is possibly TRBD1 or TRBD2 (6 bases each). The CDR3 nucleotides read TGTGCCAGCAGTTTCGGAGGGGGTGGGTACATTCAGTACTTC. Translation gives CASSFGGGGYIQYF.